The entry below describes one T cell receptor (beta chain). Its antigen remains unknown. Regarding time point: baseline pretreatment blood. Treatment here: 15 Gy SBRT to primary tumor, nephrectomy 4 weeks later. Serial blood draws occurred at baseline and 2 and 4 weeks post-SBRT. This entry belongs to a study of radiation and T cells in renal cell carcinoma. General study points: From baseline, blood top tumor clonotypes peaked at 2 weeks post-radiation.

This table comes from immunoSEQ multiplex PCR, and its TCRdb copy is limited to in-frame clones, with some not included. The sample has around 140,000 clones; 75% to 90% are singletons. Trimming took 0 bases from V and 4 from J, leaving 7 bases between them. The CDR3 spans 14 residues. Germline V lookup: CDR1 SGHRS, CDR2 YFSETQ. This chain uses TRBV5-1 with TRBJ2-2; D unresolved. Sequencing used blood, obtained from a patient whose treatment included radiotherapy and nephrectomy. The TCR comes from a woman aged 50 to 60 with renal cell carcinoma. The chain's CDR3 is CASSLAVTTGELFF. CDR3 DNA: TGCGCCAGCAGCTTGGCCGTCACCACCGGGGAGCTGTTTTTT.